This TCR beta chain was identified in a study of control samples from healthy donors and cancer patients. V gave up 3 bases and J gave up 2 bases, with 13 bases separating them. The germline gives CDR1 LNHDA, CDR2 SQIVND (reference sequence). The CDR3 covers 16 residues. The data were produced by immunoSEQ multiplex PCR, yet TCRdb's version contains in-frame clones alone and is incomplete. The sample has over 100,000 clones; 80% to 95% are singletons. The receptor was derived from a man between 40 and 49 years old in good health. The chain employs TRBV19 and TRBJ1-4; TRBD1 is a possible D gene (6 bases). The sequencing sample was made of blood. The chain's CDR3 is CASSIRRQVTNEKLFF. The CDR3, as DNA: TGTGCCAGTAGTATCCGGAGACAGGTCACTAATGAAAAACTGTTTTTT. Together with reference TRBV19 and TRBJ1-4, the CDR3 gives the full variable domain: DGGITQSPKYLFRKEGQNVTLSCEQNLNHDAMYWYRQDPGQGLRLIYYSQIVNDFQKGDIAEGYSVSREKKESFPLTVTSAQKNPTAFYLCASSIRRQVTNEKLFFGSGTQLSVL.